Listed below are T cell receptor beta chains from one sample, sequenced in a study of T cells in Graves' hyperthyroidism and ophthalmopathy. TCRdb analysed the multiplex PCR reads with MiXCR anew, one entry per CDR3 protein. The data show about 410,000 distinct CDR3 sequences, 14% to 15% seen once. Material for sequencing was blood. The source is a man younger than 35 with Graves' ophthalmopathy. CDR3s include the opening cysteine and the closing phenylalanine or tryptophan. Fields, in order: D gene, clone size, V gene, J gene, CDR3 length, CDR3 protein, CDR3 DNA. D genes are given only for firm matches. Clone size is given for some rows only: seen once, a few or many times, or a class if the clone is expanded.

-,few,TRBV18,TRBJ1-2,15,CASSPQVRDTDGYIF,TGTGCCAGCTCACCACAGGTCAGGGATACGGATGGCTACATCTTC
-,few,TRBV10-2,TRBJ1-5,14,CASTAQGLNQPQHF,TGCGCCAGCACGGCCCAGGGGTTAAATCAGCCCCAGCATTTT
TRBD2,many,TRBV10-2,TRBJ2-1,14,CASDDSGRDNEQFF,TGCGCCAGCGACGACAGCGGGAGAGACAATGAGCAGTTCTTC
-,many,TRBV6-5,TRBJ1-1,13,CASSYQVNTEAFF,TGTGCCAGCAGTTATCAGGTGAACACTGAAGCTTTCTTT
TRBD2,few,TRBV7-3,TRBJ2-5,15,CASSLTSGAQETQYF,TGTGCCAGCAGCTTAACTAGCGGGGCTCAAGAGACCCAGTACTTC
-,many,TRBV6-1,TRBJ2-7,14,CASRSGPRYYEQYF,TGTGCCAGCAGATCCGGGCCAAGGTACTACGAGCAGTACTTC
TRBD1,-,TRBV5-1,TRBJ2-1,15,CASSLGDRELNEQFF,TGCGCCAGCAGCTTGGGCGACAGGGAATTGAATGAGCAGTTCTTC
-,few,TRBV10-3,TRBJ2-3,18,CAIKRRVDRDGFADTQYF,TGTGCCATCAAGAGGAGGGTTGACAGGGACGGGTTCGCAGATACGCAGTATTTT
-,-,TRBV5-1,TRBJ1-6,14,CASSREGARSPLHF,TGCGCCAGCAGCCGGGAAGGGGCACGATCACCCCTCCACTTT
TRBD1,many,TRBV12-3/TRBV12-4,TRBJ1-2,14,CASRRTGGSNGYTF,TGTGCCAGCAGAAGGACAGGGGGTTCTAATGGCTACACCTTC
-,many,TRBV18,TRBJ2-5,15,CASSPPPGFQETQYF,TGTGCCAGCTCACCACCCCCAGGGTTCCAAGAGACCCAGTACTTC
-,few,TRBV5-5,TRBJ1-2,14,CASSLGLGKDGYTF,TGTGCCAGCAGCTTGGGACTCGGAAAAGATGGCTACACCTTC
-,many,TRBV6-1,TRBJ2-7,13,CASSRQPSYEQYF,TGTGCCAGCAGTAGACAGCCCTCCTACGAGCAGTACTTC
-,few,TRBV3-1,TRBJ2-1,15,CASSSPGHTYNEQFF,TGTGCCAGCAGTTCCCCGGGACACACCTACAATGAGCAGTTCTTC
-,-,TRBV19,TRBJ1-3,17,CASKWSLSPVSGNTIYF,TGTGCCAGTAAATGGTCCCTGAGCCCCGTCTCTGGAAACACCATATATTTT
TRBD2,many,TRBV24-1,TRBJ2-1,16,CATSDFIAGVENEQFF,TGTGCCACCAGTGACTTCATAGCGGGAGTCGAGAATGAGCAGTTCTTC
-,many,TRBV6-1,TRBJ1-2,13,CASRKGQNYGYTF,TGTGCCAGCAGGAAGGGGCAGAACTATGGCTACACCTTC
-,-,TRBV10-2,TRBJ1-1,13,CASSQGSGTEAFF,TGCGCCAGCAGTCAGGGTTCCGGCACTGAAGCTTTCTTT
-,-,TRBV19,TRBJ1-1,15,CASTVDSFGNTEAFF,TGTGCCAGTACCGTGGACAGTTTCGGGAACACTGAAGCTTTCTTT
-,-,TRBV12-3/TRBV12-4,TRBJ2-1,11,CASQSRNEQFF,TGTGCCAGCCAGTCTCGAAATGAGCAGTTCTTC
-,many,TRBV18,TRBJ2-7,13,CASSPQVFYEQYF,TGTGCCAGCTCACCACAGGTTTTCTACGAGCAGTACTTC
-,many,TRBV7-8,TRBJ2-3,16,CASSLVFGSGTDTQYF,TGTGCCAGCAGCTTAGTATTTGGCAGTGGGACAGATACGCAGTATTTT
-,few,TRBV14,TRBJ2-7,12,CASSRLGREQYF,TGTGCCAGTAGTCGTCTAGGGCGCGAGCAGTACTTC
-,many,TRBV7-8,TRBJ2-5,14,CASSRRVSQETQYF,TGTGCCAGCAGTAGGCGGGTTAGCCAAGAGACCCAGTACTTC
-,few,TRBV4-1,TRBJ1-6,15,CASSGRYQIPSPLHF,TGCGCCAGCAGCGGAAGGTATCAGATTCCTTCACCCCTCCACTTT
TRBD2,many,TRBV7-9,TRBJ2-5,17,CASSLRTSGGLSETQYF,TGTGCCAGCAGCTTACGGACTAGCGGGGGACTTAGTGAGACCCAGTACTTC
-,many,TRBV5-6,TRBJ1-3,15,CASSLRRHSGNTIYF,TGTGCCAGCAGCTTGCGACGGCACTCTGGAAACACCATATATTTT
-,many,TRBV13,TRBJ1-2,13,CASSRGGTAGYTF,TGTGCCAGCAGCCGAGGCGGGACGGCTGGCTACACCTTC
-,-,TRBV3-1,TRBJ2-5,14,CASSHPDRSETQYF,TGTGCCAGCAGCCATCCGGACCGATCGGAGACCCAGTACTTC
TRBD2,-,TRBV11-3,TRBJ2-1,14,CASQSGGVNNEQFF,TGTGCCAGCCAAAGCGGGGGGGTTAACAATGAGCAGTTCTTC
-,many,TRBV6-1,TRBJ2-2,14,CASSDQHGTGELFF,TGTGCCAGCAGTGATCAGCACGGCACCGGGGAGCTGTTTTTT
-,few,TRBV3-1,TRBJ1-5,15,CASSQAGYSNQPQHF,TGTGCCAGCAGCCAAGCAGGGTATAGCAATCAGCCCCAGCATTTT
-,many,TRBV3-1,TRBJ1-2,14,CASSQGTANYGYTF,TGTGCCAGCAGCCAAGGGACGGCTAACTATGGCTACACCTTC
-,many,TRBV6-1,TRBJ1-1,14,CASSEFRRAAEAFF,TGTGCCAGCAGTGAATTCCGGAGGGCCGCTGAAGCTTTCTTT
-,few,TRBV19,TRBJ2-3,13,CASRGLLTDTQYF,TGTGCCAGTAGGGGACTCCTCACAGATACGCAGTATTTT
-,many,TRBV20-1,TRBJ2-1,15,CSAAHGGRGGDEQFF,TGCAGTGCTGCCCACGGGGGGCGTGGGGGCGATGAGCAGTTCTTC
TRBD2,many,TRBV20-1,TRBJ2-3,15,CSARKTSGGTDTQYF,TGCAGTGCTAGAAAGACTAGCGGGGGTACAGATACGCAGTATTTT
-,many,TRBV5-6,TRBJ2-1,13,CASSLVEVDEQFF,TGTGCCAGCAGCTTGGTGGAGGTAGATGAGCAGTTCTTC
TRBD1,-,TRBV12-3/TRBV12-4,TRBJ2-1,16,CASSRRTGSSYNEQFF,TGTGCCAGCAGTAGACGGACAGGGAGCTCCTACAATGAGCAGTTCTTC
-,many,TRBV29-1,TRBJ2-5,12,CSVLRGEETQYF,TGCAGCGTTCTAAGAGGAGAAGAGACCCAGTACTTC
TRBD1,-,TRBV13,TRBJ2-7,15,CASSPQPGQSYEQYF,TGCGCCAGCAGCCCCCAACCGGGACAGTCCTACGAGCAGTACTTC
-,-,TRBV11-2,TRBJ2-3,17,CASSLKGGGLSTDTQYF,TGTGCCAGCAGCTTAAAGGGGGGGGGGCTTAGCACAGATACGCAGTATTTT
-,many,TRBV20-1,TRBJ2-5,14,CSARGGRTQETQYF,TGCAGTGCTAGAGGGGGCAGGACACAAGAGACCCAGTACTTC
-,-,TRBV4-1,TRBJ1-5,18,CASSQVVGGPYSNQPQHF,TGCGCCAGCAGCCAAGTAGTTGGCGGACCCTATAGCAATCAGCCCCAGCATTTT
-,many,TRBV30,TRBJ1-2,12,CAWISPNLGYTF,TGTGCCTGGATTTCGCCGAACTTGGGCTACACCTTC
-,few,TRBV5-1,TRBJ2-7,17,CASSLVALGSHSYEQYF,TGCGCCAGCAGCTTGGTAGCCTTGGGCAGTCACTCCTACGAGCAGTACTTC
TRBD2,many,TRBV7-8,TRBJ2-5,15,CASSSGAGGEETQYF,TGTGCCAGCAGCTCTGGGGCGGGGGGGGAAGAGACCCAGTACTTC
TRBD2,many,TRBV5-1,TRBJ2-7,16,CASSLDPGGGADEQYF,TGCGCCAGCAGCTTGGACCCCGGCGGGGGGGCGGACGAGCAGTACTTC
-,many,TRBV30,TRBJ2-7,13,CAWSPDSSYEQYF,TGTGCCTGGTCCCCGGACAGCTCCTACGAGCAGTACTTC
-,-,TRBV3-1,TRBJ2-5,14,CASTTGSQLETQYF,TGTGCCAGCACAACCGGGTCCCAATTAGAGACCCAGTACTTC
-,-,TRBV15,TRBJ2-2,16,CATSTGAGSLTGELFF,TGTGCCACCAGCACGGGCGCCGGGAGTCTCACCGGGGAGCTGTTTTTT
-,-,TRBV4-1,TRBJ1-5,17,CASSQNSAGGSNQPQHF,TGCGCCAGCAGCCAAAACTCAGCGGGGGGATCCAATCAGCCCCAGCATTTT
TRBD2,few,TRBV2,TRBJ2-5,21,CASSPRRMSAGEMINRGTQYF,TGTGCCAGCAGCCCGCGCCGGATGTCTGCGGGGGAAATGATCAATAGAGGGACCCAGTACTTC
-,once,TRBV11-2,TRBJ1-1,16,CASSLDRGHAGTEAFF,TGTGCCAGCAGCTTAGATCGAGGTCACGCGGGGACTGAAGCTTTCTTT
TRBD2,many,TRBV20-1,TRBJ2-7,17,CSAPNPSGTNPSYEQYF,TGCAGTGCTCCTAACCCAAGCGGGACGAACCCCTCCTACGAGCAGTACTTC
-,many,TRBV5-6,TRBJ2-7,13,CASSFPGIYEQYF,TGTGCCAGCAGCTTCCCAGGGATCTACGAGCAGTACTTC
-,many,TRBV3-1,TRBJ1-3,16,CASSPSGGPIGNTIYF,TGTGCCAGCAGCCCGAGTGGTGGGCCGATCGGAAACACCATATATTTT
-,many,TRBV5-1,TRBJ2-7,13,CASSPLVPHEQYF,TGCGCCAGCAGCCCACTAGTTCCCCACGAGCAGTACTTC